The 8 T cell receptor beta chains below come from one sample, sequenced in a study of T cells after yellow fever vaccination. TCRdb itself ran the 5' RACE reads through MiXCR, one entry per CDR3 protein. This sample has nearly 550,000 distinct CDR3 sequences, with roughly 19% found just once. The sequencing here drew on PBMCs, taken 15 days after the yellow fever booster vaccination. The receptors derive from a man aged 30-40 years who received the YFV17D yellow fever vaccine.

The chain has TRBV12-3 or TRBV12-4 and TRBJ2-1, with 8 positions matching TRBD1. CDR3 length: 14 residues. The ends lost 10 bases at V and 7 bases at J; junction bases unmatched: 12. The CDR3 protein is CATNRQGAGNEQFF. The DNA of the CDR3 is TGTGCCACAAATCGCCAGGGGGCAGGGAATGAGCAGTTCTTC.

Written as DNA, the CDR3 is TGTGCCAGCAATGACAGGAGAACCTACGAGCAGTACTTC. Its translation is CASNDRRTYEQYF. The gene calls are TRBV28 and TRBJ2-7; perhaps TRBD1 as D (6 bases). This CDR3 is 13 amino acids long. Trimming removed 7 bases at V and 2 bases at J, with 12 bases between. Germline V gives CDR1 MDHEN, CDR2 SYDVKM.

The sample holds a few counts of this clonotype. The chain joins TRBV28 to TRBJ2-6; D gene ambiguous. The V end lost 5 bases, the J end lost 4 bases, and 18 bases lay between the germline ends. The CDR3 has 17 amino acids. Germline V gives CDR1 MDHEN, CDR2 SYDVKM. Here the CDR3 DNA reads TGTGCCAGCAGTCCCCCCCAGACCCATACGGGGGCCAACGTCCTGACTTTC. Translated, it gives CASSPPQTHTGANVLTF.

This clonotype was seen a handful of times. This chain uses TRBV27 with TRBJ2-1, with 8 bases identical to TRBD2. This CDR3 spans 15 amino acids. The germline gives CDR1 MNHEY, CDR2 SMNVEV (reference sequence). The junction had 12 bases not matched to a gene; V was cut back by 6 bases and J by 8 bases. The CDR3 protein is CASSLDGRAQDEQFF. In nucleotides, the CDR3 is TGTGCCAGCAGCCTTGACGGGAGGGCCCAGGATGAGCAGTTCTTC.

The chain employs TRBV20-1 and TRBJ2-7, with 9 bases aligning to TRBD1. V dropped 2 bases and J dropped 6; count of bases not matched to a gene: 5. The germline V gene has CDR1 DFQATT and CDR2 SNEGSKA (reference sequence). This CDR3 is 13 amino acids long. CDR3 sequence reads: CSARRDRAGEQYF. In DNA, the CDR3 is TGCAGTGCTAGACGGGACAGGGCTGGCGAGCAGTACTTC.

This rearrangement joins TRBV10-3 to TRBJ2-5; TRBD2 matches 7 bases. CDR3 length: 16 residues. Germline lookup yields CDR1 ENHRY and CDR2 SYGVKD. Unmatched junction bases numbered 8, after V lost 4 bases and J lost 0 bases. CDR3 sequence (DNA): TGTGCCATCAGTGCGGAACTAGCGAAGAACCAAGAGACCCAGTACTTC. The encoded protein is CAISAELAKNQETQYF.

This clonotype has ten or more counts. The rearrangement links TRBV12-3 or TRBV12-4 to TRBJ2-7, with D uncertain. Trimming left V 3 bases short and J 1 base short, with 7 bases between. This CDR3 spans 13 amino acids. This CDR3 reads CASSFQQSYEQYF. DNA for the CDR3: TGTGCCAGCAGTTTTCAGCAGTCCTACGAGCAGTACTTC.

This chain links TRBV12-3 or TRBV12-4 with TRBJ2-7; 8 nucleotides line up with TRBD1. With V trimmed by 5 bases and J by 1 base, 7 bases remained unmatched. CDR3 length: 15 residues. DNA for the CDR3: TGTGCCAGCAGTAATGGAGGACAGGGATCCTACGAGCAGTACTTC. Its protein is CASSNGGQGSYEQYF.